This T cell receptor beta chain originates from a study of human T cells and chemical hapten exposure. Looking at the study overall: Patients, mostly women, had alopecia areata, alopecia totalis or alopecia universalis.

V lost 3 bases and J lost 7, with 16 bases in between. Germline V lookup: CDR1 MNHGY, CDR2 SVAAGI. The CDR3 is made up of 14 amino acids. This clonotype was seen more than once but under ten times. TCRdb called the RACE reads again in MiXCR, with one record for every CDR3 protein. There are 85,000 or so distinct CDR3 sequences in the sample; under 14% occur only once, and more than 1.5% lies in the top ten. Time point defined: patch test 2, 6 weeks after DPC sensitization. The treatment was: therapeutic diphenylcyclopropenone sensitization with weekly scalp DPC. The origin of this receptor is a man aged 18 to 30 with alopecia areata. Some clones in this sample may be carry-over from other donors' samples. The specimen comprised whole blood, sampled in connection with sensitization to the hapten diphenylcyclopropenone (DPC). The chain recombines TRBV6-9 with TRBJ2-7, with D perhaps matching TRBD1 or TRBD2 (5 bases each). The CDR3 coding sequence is TGTGCCAGCAGTTACCTCAGGGAGTTGGGAGAGCAGTACGTC. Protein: CASSYLRELGEQYV.